This T cell receptor (beta chain) was profiled in a study of read filtering for tumor transcriptome and immune sequencing. This clonotype showed up many times. Molecular barcoded adaptors covering alpha/delta and beta/gamma chains were used on about 390 ng RNA. TCRdb re-called the reads through MiXCR, storing one row per CDR3 protein. The sample records 75,000 to 95,000 distinct CDR3 sequences, more than 9% being singletons. Germline V gene data show CDR1 as LNHDA and CDR2 as SQIVND (reference sequence). V was clipped by 2 bases and J by 2 bases, with 6 bases between them. This CDR3 is built from 14 residues.

The V call is TRBV19, the J call TRBJ1-4, with D unclear. The material sequenced was a population of CD138-negative cells sorted from bone marrow. This sequence originates from a donor at least 40 years old with multiple myeloma. The CDR3 nucleotides read TGTGCCAGTAGTATAAGACCGACTAATGAAAAACTGTTTTTT. Translation: CASSIRPTNEKLFF. The variable domain in full, completed from reference TRBV19 and TRBJ1-4, reads DGGITQSPKYLFRKEGQNVTLSCEQNLNHDAMYWYRQDPGQGLRLIYYSQIVNDFQKGDIAEGYSVSREKKESFPLTVTSAQKNPTAFYLCASSIRPTNEKLFFGSGTQLSVL.